This T cell receptor beta chain was identified in a study of T cell responses to AZD1222 COVID-19 vaccine. Profiling relied on immunoSEQ multiplex PCR, and the TCRdb table lists in-frame clones only, not all of them. This table has about 140,000 clones, 90% to 95% appearing once. This CDR3 spans 12 amino acids. The ends were cut back, 0 bases at V and 1 base at J, with 0 bases in the middle. CDR1 is MNHEY and CDR2 is SVGAGI in the germline V gene. J is TRBJ1-1 and V is TRBV6-5; D not certain. The sequences come from peripheral blood, collected on day 0 of AZD1222 vaccination. This TCR came from an adult in good health. The DNA of the CDR3 is TGTGCCAGCAGTTACTCGAACACTGAAGCTTTCTTT. Translated: CASSYSNTEAFF.